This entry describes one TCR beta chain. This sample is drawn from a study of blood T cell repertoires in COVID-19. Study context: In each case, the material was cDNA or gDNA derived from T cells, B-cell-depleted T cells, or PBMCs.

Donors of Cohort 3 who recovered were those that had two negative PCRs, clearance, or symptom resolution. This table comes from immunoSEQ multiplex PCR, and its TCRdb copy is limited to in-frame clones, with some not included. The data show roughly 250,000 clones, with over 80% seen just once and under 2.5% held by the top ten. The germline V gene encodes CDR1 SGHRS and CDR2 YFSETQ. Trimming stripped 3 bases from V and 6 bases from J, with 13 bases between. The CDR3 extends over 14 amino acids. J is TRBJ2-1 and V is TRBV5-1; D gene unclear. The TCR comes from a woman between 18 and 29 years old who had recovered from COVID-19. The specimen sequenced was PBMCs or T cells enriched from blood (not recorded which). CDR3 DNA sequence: TGCGCCAGCAGCTCATACTCTAGGTTCAATGAGCAGTTCTTC. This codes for CASSSYSRFNEQFF.